This is a list of T cell receptor beta chains from one sample in a study of T cell clones after liver transplantation. Profiling relied on immunoSEQ multiplex PCR, and the TCRdb table lists in-frame clones only, not all of them. The profile shows about 7,900 clones, 75% to 85% of them singletons. Sequences were derived from CD8+ T cells from blood, sampled before liver transplant. Receptors originate from a human donor who received a liver transplant. Each CDR3 is given with its conserved first and last residue. D genes are given only for firm matches.

j_gene: TRBJ2-1
d_gene: TRBD1
v_gene: TRBV30
CDR3aa: CAWKRDRGIFLDSSYNEQFF
CDR3nt: TGTGCCTGGAAAAGGGACAGGGGGATATTTCTCGACAGCTCCTACAATGAGCAGTTCTTC

j_gene: TRBJ1-1
d_gene: NA
v_gene: TRBV10-2
CDR3aa: CASRTGGRGTEAFF
CDR3nt: TGCGCCAGCAGGACGGGGGGGAGAGGGACTGAAGCTTTCTTT

j_gene: TRBJ1-1
d_gene: NA
v_gene: TRBV9
CDR3aa: CASSPTIRGTEAFF
CDR3nt: TGTGCCAGCAGCCCGACAATCAGGGGCACTGAAGCTTTCTTT

j_gene: TRBJ2-3
d_gene: TRBD2
v_gene: TRBV27
CDR3aa: CASSSLGLASTDTQYF
CDR3nt: TGTGCCAGCAGTTCCCTGGGACTAGCAAGCACAGATACGCAGTATTTT

j_gene: TRBJ1-3
d_gene: NA
v_gene: TRBV2
CDR3aa: CASSEWTSGSGNTIYF
CDR3nt: TGTGCCAGCAGTGAATGGACAAGTGGCTCTGGAAACACCATATATTTT

j_gene: TRBJ1-5
d_gene: TRBD1
v_gene: TRBV5-6
CDR3aa: CASSSQTGEFNQPQHF
CDR3nt: TGTGCCAGCAGCTCGCAGACAGGGGAGTTTAATCAGCCCCAGCATTTT

j_gene: TRBJ1-5
d_gene: NA
v_gene: TRBV28
CDR3aa: CASSFAGYGQPQHF
CDR3nt: TGTGCCAGCAGTTTCGCGGGCTACGGGCAGCCCCAGCATTTT

j_gene: TRBJ1-5
d_gene: NA
v_gene: TRBV28
CDR3aa: CASSFVRGNQPQHF
CDR3nt: TGTGCCAGCAGTTTCGTCCGAGGCAATCAGCCCCAGCATTTT

j_gene: TRBJ2-5
d_gene: NA
v_gene: TRBV9
CDR3aa: CASSVNRESETQYF
CDR3nt: TGTGCCAGCAGCGTAAACAGGGAGTCAGAGACCCAGTACTTC

j_gene: TRBJ2-4
d_gene: NA
v_gene: TRBV15
CDR3aa: CATRTNSGPAKNIQYF
CDR3nt: TGTGCCACCCGAACGAACAGCGGGCCTGCCAAAAACATTCAGTACTTC

j_gene: TRBJ1-3
d_gene: NA
v_gene: TRBV7-2
CDR3aa: CASSLVGAAGNTIYF
CDR3nt: TGTGCCAGCAGCTTAGTGGGGGCTGCTGGAAACACCATATATTTT